This is a list of T cell receptor beta chains from one sample in a study of early T cells in non-severe SARS-CoV-2 infection. TCRdb used MiXCR to reprocess the 5' RACE reads, holding one entry per CDR3 protein. The sample shows more than 85,000 distinct CDR3 sequences, over 15% of them seen only once. The specimen was whole blood. The origin of the receptors is an adult who was a healthcare worker with PCR-confirmed SARS-CoV-2 infection or an uninfected control (not recorded which). CDR3s include the opening cysteine and the closing phenylalanine or tryptophan. Fields, in order: J gene, clone size, V gene, D gene, CDR3 protein, CDR3 DNA. The D gene is left open where the match is weak. Clone size, where shown, is once, few, many, or a class for clones that have expanded.

>TRBJ2-1|many|TRBV12-3/TRBV12-4|NA
CAIGDQGSSYNEQFF
TGTGCCATCGGAGACCAGGGGAGCTCCTACAATGAGCAGTTCTTC
>TRBJ2-3|NA|TRBV7-9|NA
CASSLVLTQYF
TGTGCCAGCAGCTTGGTCCTTACGCAGTATTTT
>TRBJ1-3|few|TRBV12-3/TRBV12-4|NA
CASSLGGDGNTIYF
TGTGCCAGCAGTTTGGGAGGAGATGGAAACACCATATATTTT
>TRBJ2-7|NA|TRBV12-3/TRBV12-4|TRBD1
CASSLRQNDRAYEQYF
TGTGCCAGCAGTCTAAGACAGAACGACAGGGCCTACGAGCAGTACTTC
>TRBJ2-1|few|TRBV9|NA
CASSVGSSRTDEQFF
TGTGCCAGCAGCGTAGGTTCTAGCAGGACCGATGAGCAGTTCTTC
>TRBJ2-7|few|TRBV11-2|TRBD1
CASSSPGQGFFLSSYEQYF
TGTGCCAGCAGCTCACCGGGACAGGGGTTTTTCCTAAGCTCCTACGAGCAGTACTTC
>TRBJ2-4|many|TRBV11-2|NA
CASSPPYLTAKNIQYF
TGTGCCAGCAGCCCGCCCTATCTGACGGCCAAAAACATTCAGTACTTC
>TRBJ2-3|NA|TRBV4-2|NA
CASSLDTGSSTDTQYF
TGTGCCAGCAGCCTAGATACCGGGTCCTCCACAGATACGCAGTATTTT
>TRBJ1-2|NA|TRBV12-3/TRBV12-4|TRBD1
CASSPGGGALDGYTF
TGTGCCAGCAGTCCAGGGGGGGGCGCGTTAGATGGCTACACCTTC
>TRBJ2-7|many|TRBV12-5|NA
CASGLHTYEQYF
TGTGCTAGTGGTTTGCACACCTACGAGCAGTACTTC
>TRBJ1-2|NA|TRBV28|NA
CASSPRGQSNYGYTF
TGTGCCAGCAGTCCCCGAGGTCAGTCTAACTATGGCTACACCTTC
>TRBJ2-1|many|TRBV11-2|TRBD2
CASSLDIPAGLGGEQFF
TGTGCCAGCAGCTTAGATATCCCAGCGGGGCTTGGGGGTGAGCAGTTCTTC
>TRBJ2-5|NA|TRBV5-4|TRBD2
CASSRGTSRETQYF
TGTGCCAGCAGCCGTGGGACTAGCCGGGAGACCCAGTACTTC
>TRBJ2-1|NA|TRBV6-2/TRBV6-3|NA
CASSYPYNEQFF
TGTGCCAGCAGTTATCCCTACAATGAGCAGTTCTTC
>TRBJ2-1|few|TRBV5-4|TRBD2
CASSSGGSSGGRYNEQFF
TGTGCCAGCAGCTCCGGAGGTTCCAGCGGGGGTCGGTACAATGAGCAGTTCTTC
>TRBJ2-5|NA|TRBV5-6|NA
CASSLGNKGAQYF
TGTGCCAGCAGCTTAGGGAACAAAGGGGCCCAGTACTTC
>TRBJ2-7|NA|TRBV28|NA
CASSRAYAYEQYF
TGTGCCAGCAGTAGGGCGTACGCCTACGAGCAGTACTTC